The rows below give T cell receptor beta chains drawn from one sample of a study of blood T cell repertoires in COVID-19. The protocol was immunoSEQ multiplex PCR, while the TCRdb copy is restricted to in-frame clones and leaves out a portion. The sample contains some 52,000 clones, 85% to 90% of which appear only once. Sequencing used peripheral blood. The receptors here all came from a man aged 55 to 70 with active COVID-19. CDR3s include the opening cysteine and the closing phenylalanine or tryptophan. Fields, in order: D gene, J gene, clone size, V gene, CDR3 protein, CDR3 DNA. D genes are given only for firm matches. A row's size may be missing; if present it is once, few, many or a size class.

>TRBD1|TRBJ2-1|NA|TRBV4-3
CASSQYRTGGYNEQFF
TGCGCCAGCAGCCAATACCGGACAGGGGGCTACAATGAGCAGTTCTTC
>NA|TRBJ2-1|NA|TRBV5-6
CASSFVGAGVF
TGTGCCAGCAGCTTCGTGGGGGCCGGGGTCTTC
>TRBD1|TRBJ1-2|NA|TRBV25-1
CASSAAAGQGRGYTF
TGTGCCAGCAGTGCCGCGGCGGGACAGGGTCGCGGCTACACCTTC
>NA|TRBJ2-3|NA|TRBV6-5
CASSYSGGSTDTQYF
TGTGCCAGCAGTTACTCCGGCGGAAGCACAGATACGCAGTATTTT
>NA|TRBJ2-3|NA|TRBV7-2
CASSLGQVTDTQYF
TGTGCCAGCAGCTTAGGACAGGTTACGGATACGCAGTATTTT
>NA|TRBJ2-1|NA|TRBV5-1
CASSLAGTSSSYNEQFF
TGCGCCAGCAGCTTGGCCGGGACTTCGAGCTCCTACAATGAGCAGTTCTTC
>TRBD2|TRBJ2-3|NA|TRBV7-3
CASSLHQRETDTQYF
TGTGCCAGCAGCTTACACCAGCGGGAAACAGATACGCAGTATTTT
>NA|TRBJ1-1|NA|TRBV28
CASSLPGVMNTEAFF
TGTGCCAGCAGCCTTCCGGGGGTTATGAACACTGAAGCTTTCTTT
>TRBD1|TRBJ2-7|NA|TRBV7-2
CASSTATGGGEQYF
TGTGCCAGCAGCACCGCGACAGGGGGCGGGGAGCAGTACTTC
>NA|TRBJ1-1|NA|TRBV18
CASSPITGNTEAFF
TGTGCCAGCTCACCAATTACAGGGAACACTGAAGCTTTCTTT
>NA|TRBJ1-2|NA|TRBV12-3/TRBV12-4
CASSFQGAGYTF
TGTGCCAGCAGTTTCCAGGGCGCAGGCTACACCTTC
>TRBD2|TRBJ2-2|NA|TRBV2
CASSAQGSGRDTGELFF
TGTGCCAGCAGTGCCCAGGGAAGCGGGAGAGACACCGGGGAGCTGTTTTTT
>TRBD1|TRBJ2-5|NA|TRBV3-1/TRBV3-2
CASSQHHRGEETQYF
TGTGCCAGCAGCCAACACCACAGGGGTGAAGAGACCCAGTACTTC
>NA|TRBJ2-6|NA|TRBV5-1
CASSLAGSGANVLTF
TGCGCCAGCAGCTTGGCAGGGTCTGGGGCCAACGTCCTGACTTTC
>NA|TRBJ1-5|NA|TRBV28
CASSFHNQPQHF
TGTGCCAGCAGTTTTCACAATCAGCCCCAGCATTTT
>NA|TRBJ2-7|NA|TRBV27
CATGFAYEQYF
TGTGCCACCGGGTTTGCCTACGAGCAGTACTTC
>TRBD1|TRBJ2-3|NA|TRBV5-6
CASSFWDRRTDTQYF
TGTGCCAGCAGCTTTTGGGACAGACGCACAGATACGCAGTATTTT
>TRBD1|TRBJ1-1|NA|TRBV7-9
CASSLGQGGAFF
TGTGCCAGCAGCCTCGGGCAGGGGGGAGCTTTCTTT
>NA|TRBJ2-7|NA|TRBV6-5
CASIGRSYEQYF
TGTGCCAGCATCGGTAGATCCTACGAGCAGTACTTC
>TRBD2|TRBJ2-3|NA|TRBV24-1
CATSDSRLAGTDTQYF
TGTGCCACCAGTGATTCCCGACTAGCGGGCACAGATACGCAGTATTTT
>NA|TRBJ2-7|NA|TRBV4-2
CASSRGGAVDYYEQYF
TGTGCCAGCAGCCGCGGAGGAGCAGTGGACTACTACGAGCAGTACTTC
>NA|TRBJ2-1|NA|TRBV7-6
CASSLEPTANNEQFF
TGTGCCAGCAGCTTAGAACCGACAGCTAACAATGAGCAGTTCTTC
>NA|TRBJ2-3|NA|TRBV6-4
CASSDEQAGTDTQYF
TGTGCCAGCAGTGACGAGCAAGCGGGCACAGATACGCAGTATTTT
>TRBD2|TRBJ2-1|NA|TRBV6-5
CASSQGLAGDNEQFF
TGTGCCAGCAGCCAGGGACTAGCGGGAGACAATGAGCAGTTCTTC
>TRBD2|TRBJ2-3|NA|TRBV9
CASSPGAGVMGDTQYF
TGTGCCAGCAGCCCTGGGGCGGGAGTAATGGGAGATACGCAGTATTTT
>TRBD2|TRBJ2-7|NA|TRBV5-1
CASSYGTSGRNSYEQYF
TGCGCCAGCAGCTACGGGACTAGCGGGAGGAACTCCTACGAGCAGTACTTC
>TRBD2|TRBJ2-1|NA|TRBV11-2
CASSKKGLVIYNEQFF
TGTGCCAGCAGCAAAAAAGGACTAGTGATCTACAATGAGCAGTTCTTC
>TRBD2|TRBJ2-7|once|TRBV28
CATGTSGLSSYEQYF
TGTGCCACCGGGACTAGCGGCCTTAGCTCCTACGAGCAGTACTTC
>TRBD1|TRBJ2-7|NA|TRBV18
CASSPGTGSTYEQYF
TGTGCCAGCTCACCAGGGACAGGGTCCACCTACGAGCAGTACTTC
>NA|TRBJ1-1|NA|TRBV6-4
CASSAKESTEAFF
TGTGCCAGCAGTGCGAAGGAGAGCACTGAAGCTTTCTTT
>TRBD1|TRBJ2-3|NA|TRBV5-1
CASSVGQGPRTDTQYF
TGCGCCAGCAGCGTGGGACAGGGGCCGCGCACAGATACGCAGTATTTT
>NA|TRBJ1-4|NA|TRBV28
CASSLGGSTNEKLFF
TGTGCCAGCAGTTTGGGCGGGTCAACTAATGAAAAACTGTTTTTT
>TRBD1|TRBJ1-2|NA|TRBV5-3
CARRTGQGHGYTF
TGTGCCAGAAGGACGGGACAGGGACATGGCTACACCTTC
>NA|TRBJ1-6|NA|TRBV5-8
CASSLSGSYNSPLHF
TGTGCCAGCAGCTTGTCAGGCTCCTATAATTCACCCCTCCACTTT
>NA|TRBJ1-5|NA|TRBV19
CASSITRFQPQHF
TGTGCCAGTAGTATAACTAGGTTTCAGCCCCAGCATTTT
>NA|TRBJ1-1|NA|TRBV7-8
CASSGGGNTEAFF
TGTGCCAGCAGCGGGGGGGGGAACACTGAAGCTTTCTTT
>TRBD2|TRBJ2-1|NA|TRBV5-1
CASSSRPLAGENSYNEQFF
TGCGCCAGCAGCTCACGGCCACTAGCGGGAGAAAACTCCTACAATGAGCAGTTCTTC
>NA|TRBJ1-4|NA|TRBV3-1/TRBV3-2
CASSQVQGREKLFF
TGTGCCAGCAGCCAGGTTCAGGGGCGGGAAAAACTGTTTTTT
>NA|TRBJ1-5|NA|TRBV28
CASSSQGGGRSQPQHF
TGTGCCAGCAGTTCCCAAGGGGGAGGGAGGAGTCAGCCCCAGCATTTT
>TRBD2|TRBJ2-2|NA|TRBV28
CASSFSAGRAVASGELFF
TGTGCCAGCAGTTTTTCAGCCGGGAGGGCCGTAGCCTCCGGGGAGCTGTTTTTT
>NA|TRBJ2-2|NA|TRBV5-4
CASSPVSGSPGELFF
TGTGCCAGCAGCCCCGTATCCGGGAGCCCCGGGGAGCTGTTTTTT
>TRBD2|TRBJ2-1|once|TRBV6-2/TRBV6-3
CASSYPLAGVSGEQFF
TGTGCCAGCAGTTATCCTCTAGCGGGAGTGTCTGGTGAGCAGTTCTTC
>NA|TRBJ2-7|few|TRBV5-1
CASSLEADRGYEQYF
TGCGCCAGCAGCTTGGAGGCGGATAGAGGCTACGAGCAGTACTTC
>NA|TRBJ1-1|NA|TRBV12-3/TRBV12-4
CASRSTVEAFF
TGTGCCAGCAGATCAACAGTGGAAGCTTTCTTT
>TRBD1|TRBJ2-7|NA|TRBV29-1
CSAKQGYEQYF
TGCAGCGCCAAACAGGGGTACGAGCAGTACTTC
>NA|TRBJ2-1|NA|TRBV24-1
CATSVSVGISYNEQFF
TGTGCCACCAGTGTTAGCGTCGGGATCTCCTACAATGAGCAGTTCTTC